Below are 8 T cell receptor beta chains sequenced from a single sample in a study of shared clonotypes between healthy human individuals. Profiled with immunoSEQ multiplex PCR; TCRdb holds only in-frame clones, not every one. The sample lists about 470,000 clones; roughly 80% were seen once. The sequencing sample was made of PBMCs. These TCRs come from a woman aged 40 to 49 in good health. Some clones in this sample may be carry-over from other donors' samples.

This chain uses TRBV9 with TRBJ1-3; D ambiguous. V dropped 3 bases and J dropped 2 bases, with 12 bases sitting between them. Germline-derived CDR1 and CDR2 are SGDLS and YYNGEE. The CDR3 has 15 residues. CDR3 sequence: CASSAPGGTGNTIYF. The CDR3 region has the DNA TGTGCCAGCAGCGCCCCCGGAGGGACTGGAAACACCATATATTTT.

Here the CDR3 reads CASSPGTRGLAGDYEQYF. The DNA for the CDR3 is TGTGCCAGCAGCCCCGGGACGCGGGGACTAGCGGGAGACTACGAGCAGTACTTC. This chain links TRBV28 with TRBJ2-7, with 14 bases that match TRBD2. Unmatched junction bases numbered 13, after V lost 6 bases and J lost 3 bases. This CDR3 spans 18 amino acids. Germline assignment: CDR1 MDHEN and CDR2 SYDVKM.

The V call is TRBV5-1, the J call TRBJ2-2; 13 nucleotides line up with TRBD2. The CDR3 is 16 amino acids. V shed 4 bases and J 4 bases; nucleotides not matched to a gene: 4. Germline V gives CDR1 SGHRS, CDR2 YFSETQ. DNA of the CDR3: TGCGCCAGCAGCAAGGGACTAGCGGGGCCCACCGGGGAGCTGTTTTTT. Its protein is CASSKGLAGPTGELFF.

The sample holds many counts of this clone. V is TRBV19 and J is TRBJ2-5, with 10 bases matching TRBD2. Germline trimming cut 4 bases from V and 4 bases from J; bases unmatched to any gene: 9. This CDR3 contains 16 residues. Germline CDR1 LNHDA, CDR2 SQIVND (reference sequence). The CDR3 DNA reads TGTGCCAGTAGTAGGTGGCTAGCGGGAGCCGGAGAGACCCAGTACTTC. This sequence encodes CASSRWLAGAGETQYF.

V usage is TRBV6-1 and J usage is TRBJ1-5; no clear D gene. The CDR3 loop spans 15 amino acids. V was clipped by 1 base and J by 1 base, with 8 bases between them. Germline CDR1 is MNHNS and CDR2 is SASEGT. Here the CDR3 DNA reads TGTGCCAGCAGTGAAGGGACGGTGAGCAATCAGCCCCAGCATTTT. Translating it yields CASSEGTVSNQPQHF.

This clone was recorded a few times. The chain couples TRBV28 to TRBJ1-2; D not certain. Germline V gene sequence: CDR1 MDHEN, CDR2 SYDVKM. The V gene lost 8 bases and the J gene lost 8 bases, with 12 bases spanning the gap. The CDR3 runs 11 residues. As DNA, the CDR3 is TGTGCCAGCGGGAGGAAGGGCGGCTACACCTTC. It codes for CASGRKGGYTF.

In its sample, this clone was seen a few times. V gene TRBV30 combines with J gene TRBJ1-1; the D gene is possibly TRBD1 (5 bases). The V gene's germline CDR1 is GTSNPN and CDR2 SVGIG (reference sequence). This CDR3 has 13 amino acids. With 3 bases removed from V and 0 bases from J, the gap between germline ends came to 8 bases. CDR3 sequence (DNA): TGTGCCTGGAGGAAGGGGTTGAACACTGAAGCTTTCTTT. Translation: CAWRKGLNTEAFF.

In its sample, this clone was seen a few times. J is TRBJ2-3 and V is TRBV4-1, with TRBD2 matching 14 bases. CDR1 MGHRA and CDR2 YSYEKL come from the germline V gene. The CDR3 extends over 17 amino acids. J gave up 4 bases and V 5 bases, and 8 bases lay outside the gene matches. The CDR3 DNA reads TGCGCCAGCAGCTCTGGGACTAGCGGGAGTTGGGCAGATACGCAGTATTTT. Translated: CASSSGTSGSWADTQYF.